The 15 T cell receptor beta chains given below trace back to one sample, sequenced in a study of Graves' ophthalmopathy and Graves' hyperthyroidism. The TCR beta CDR3 regions underwent amplification from RNA transcripts. HTBI primers served in a first-round RT-PCR, which a second-round multiplex PCR followed. TCRdb passed the multiplex PCR reads through MiXCR, listing each CDR3 protein once. The sample consists of around 170,000 distinct CDR3 sequences, 30% to 45% of them appearing once. The sequencing sample was made of peripheral blood. The receptors were sampled from a woman aged 40 to 50 with Graves' ophthalmopathy.

This clonotype has a count of ten or more. This rearrangement joins TRBV7-2 to TRBJ1-1, with D possibly matching TRBD1 (6 bases). The V end lost 5 bases, the J end lost 6 bases, and 19 bases lay between the germline ends. Germline V gene sequence: CDR1 SGHTA, CDR2 FQGNSA. The CDR3 runs to 15 residues. The CDR3 sequence: CASSPGGRGSSEAFF. In nucleotides, the CDR3 is TGTGCCAGCAGCCCCGGGGGGAGGGGGTCTTCTGAAGCTTTCTTT.

The chain has TRBV6-1 and TRBJ1-1; 7 bases fit TRBD1. The CDR3 runs 16 residues. J was trimmed by 2 bases and V by 7 bases; bases with no gene match: 13. In germline, CDR1 is MNHNS, CDR2 SASEGT. The CDR3 reads CASTGELGQSNTEAFF. The CDR3 DNA is TGTGCCAGCACTGGGGAACTGGGACAGAGTAACACTGAAGCTTTCTTT.

This chain connects TRBV12-3 or TRBV12-4 to TRBJ1-2; 12 bases are a match to TRBD1. CDR3 length: 16 amino acids. The trim removed 6 bases at V and 2 bases at J, leaving 7 bases unmatched. The CDR3 region has the DNA TGTGCCAGCAGCCTTCGGGGGACAGGGGGCAACTATGGCTACACCTTC. This sequence encodes CASSLRGTGGNYGYTF.

The chain couples TRBV12-3 or TRBV12-4 to TRBJ2-3; tentative D call: TRBD1 (6 bases). V lost 4 bases and J 4 bases, leaving 12 bases between the germline ends. The CDR3 has 14 amino acids. CDR3 nucleotide sequence: TGTGCCAGCAGTTCGGGCAGGGGACCAGATACGCAGTATTTT. It translates to CASSSGRGPDTQYF.

This clonotype showed up many times. A clone one base away is much larger, so this may be a read error. The chain joins TRBV7-2 to TRBJ2-5; 7 bases align to TRBD2. After removal of 5 bases from V and 5 bases from J, the junction contained 8 bases not matched to a gene. This CDR3 has 14 amino acids. The germline V gene has CDR1 SGHTA and CDR2 FQGNSA. The CDR3 spells CASSRDYGRETQYF. CDR3 bases: TGTGCCAGCAGCCGGGACTACGGCAGGGAGACCCAGTACTTC.

This chain uses TRBV7-2 with TRBJ2-7; D is perhaps TRBD1 or TRBD2 (5 bases each). Trimming shortened V by 0 bases and J by 12 bases, and 15 bases separated the two germline ends. There are 13 residues in the CDR3. Germline V gene lookup returns CDR1 SGHTA and CDR2 FQGNSA. The CDR3 loop is CASSLALGTPGYF. The CDR3 DNA is TGTGCCAGCAGCTTAGCGTTGGGGACCCCAGGGTACTTC.

The gene calls are TRBV6-1 and TRBJ1-1; possible D gene TRBD1, 6 bases. V lost 6 bases and J 8 bases, leaving 10 bases between the germline ends. CDR3 size: 11 residues. The germline CDR1 and CDR2 sequences are MNHNS and SASEGT. The chain's CDR3 is CASRGGAEAFF. The CDR3 nucleotides are TGTGCCAGCAGGGGGGGGGCGGAAGCTTTCTTT.

This chain joins TRBV30 and TRBJ1-1; D not certain. The CDR3 extends over 13 amino acids. Trimming removed 2 bases at V and 0 bases at J, with 7 bases between. The germline V gene has CDR1 GTSNPN and CDR2 SVGIG (reference sequence). CDR3 bases: TGTGCCTGGAGTCCTAGCATGAACACTGAAGCTTTCTTT. It translates to CAWSPSMNTEAFF.

This clonotype was observed at least ten times. This chain joins TRBV28 and TRBJ1-1, with no clear D. Between the trimmed V and J ends, which lost 2 bases and 0 bases, there was a span of 7 bases. Germline loops: CDR1 MDHEN, CDR2 SYDVKM. The CDR3 totals 14 residues. In DNA form, the CDR3 reads TGTGCCAGCAGTTTACCGACACTGAACACTGAAGCTTTCTTT. Encoded protein: CASSLPTLNTEAFF.

Points on this clonotype: The junction departs from germline at one end; a sequencing error may be responsible. V is TRBV7-7 and J is TRBJ2-7, with TRBD1 as a possible D gene (5 bases). The CDR3 consists of 15 residues. Germline lookup yields CDR1 SSHAT and CDR2 FNYEAQ (reference sequence). This CDR3 is CASSLGAGPAYEQYF. The CDR3 nucleotides read TGTGCTAGCAGCTTAGGGGCAGGGCCTGCCTACGAGCAGTACTTC.

The V call is TRBV6-5, the J call TRBJ2-2; D is uncertain. Trimming pared 4 bases from V and 6 bases from J, leaving 12 bases between. Germline V gives CDR1 MNHEY, CDR2 SVGAGI. The CDR3 covers 14 residues. The CDR3 is CASSFLMGAGELFF. The CDR3 region has the DNA TGTGCCAGCAGTTTCCTGATGGGCGCCGGGGAGCTGTTTTTT.

The V and J genes are TRBV6-5 and TRBJ1-6, with D tentatively TRBD1 (5 bases). The germline V gene has CDR1 MNHEY and CDR2 SVGAGI. The CDR3 spans 17 residues. Trimming shortened V by 4 bases and J by 2 bases, and 15 bases separated the two germline ends. The CDR3 loop is CASSSPPRDPYNSPLHF. CDR3 DNA sequence: TGTGCCAGCAGTTCCCCCCCCCGGGACCCCTATAATTCACCCCTCCACTTT.

This clonotype was seen at least ten times. The rearrangement uses TRBV7-3 and TRBJ2-6; D ambiguous. Between the trimmed V and J ends, which lost 0 bases and 2 bases, there was a span of 8 bases. Germline-derived CDR1 and CDR2 are SGHTA and FQGTGA. The CDR3 has 16 residues. CDR3 residues: CASSLTPAAGANVLTF. CDR3 in DNA: TGTGCCAGCAGCTTAACGCCCGCAGCTGGGGCCAACGTCCTGACTTTC.

This clonotype has a count of ten or more. The genes are TRBV2 and TRBJ1-6; 8 bases are a match to TRBD1. The V segment lost 6 bases and the J segment 10 bases; nucleotides outside the gene matches: 11. The CDR3 is 15 amino acids. CDR1 and CDR2 from the germline V gene are SNHLY and FYNNEI. The CDR3, as DNA: TGTGCCAGCAGGAACCCGGGACAGGTGAACTCACCCCTCCACTTT. Its protein product is CASRNPGQVNSPLHF.

The table lists this clonotype with many counts. This chain joins TRBV19 and TRBJ1-6, with D possibly being TRBD1 (6 bases). The CDR3 totals 17 residues. V was cut by 6 bases and J by 6 bases, with 21 bases left in between. Germline CDR1 LNHDA, CDR2 SQIVND (reference sequence). The CDR3 reads CASSDSSGARSNSPLHF. For the CDR3, the DNA is TGTGCCAGTAGCGATAGTTCGGGGGCGCGAAGTAATTCACCCCTCCACTTT.